The sequence of this T cell receptor (beta chain) was determined in a study of cytomegalovirus exposure and HLA in healthy donors. The CDR3 length is 16 residues. The J segment lost 7 bases and the V segment lost 4 bases, leaving 13 bases of the junction unmatched. Germline V lookup: CDR1 MNHEY, CDR2 SVGAGI. This clone was counted a few times. The PCR had 60 Vbeta and 13 Jbeta primers. Clones were sequenced by immunoSEQ multiplex PCR, and TCRdb holds only the in-frame ones, with some missing. The sample holds under 150,000 clones, under 10% seen once. The sequence derives from a woman aged 40 to 55 in good health and CMV-seropositive. The rearrangement links TRBV6-5 to TRBJ2-5; TRBD2 aligns across 9 bases. The sequencing sample was made of PBMCs. CDR3 sequence reads: CASSFYSSGAAGTQYF. The CDR3 DNA is TGTGCCAGCAGTTTCTATTCTAGCGGGGCCGCGGGGACCCAGTACTTC.